Listed below are T cell receptor beta chains from one sample, sequenced in a study of CD8+CD57+ T cells in acquired aplastic anemia. MiXCR was run by TCRdb on the reads, yielding one entry per CDR3 protein. The sample lists roughly 130,000 distinct CDR3 sequences, around 48% occurring once. The specimen was sorted CD4+, CD8+, or CD8+CD57+ T cells (not recorded which) from PBMCs. The source is a human donor in good health, serving as a control. The CDR3 runs from the conserved cysteine through the conserved F or W. A D gene is named only where the DNA matches it firmly. For some rows the clone size is stated as once, few or many, or as a class when expanded; others skip it.

TRBJ2-1,NA,NA,TRBV24-1,TGTGCCACCGGCTTAACGGAGTATGTGCAGTTCTTC,CATGLTEYVQFF
TRBJ1-2,TRBD1,many,TRBV6-2/TRBV6-3,TGTGCCAGCAAGGTGACGACAGGGTATGGCTACACCTTC,CASKVTTGYGYTF
TRBJ1-2,NA,NA,TRBV19,TGTGCCAGTAGTCCGACGACAGGCAACCACTATGGCTACACCTTC,CASSPTTGNHYGYTF
TRBJ2-7,NA,NA,TRBV29-1,TGCAGCAGTTTAGCAGGGGACGAGCAGTACTTC,CSSLAGDEQYF
TRBJ2-7,NA,NA,TRBV2,TGTGCCAGCGCCTTGGGGTGGCGCGACTACGAGCAGTACTTC,CASALGWRDYEQYF
TRBJ2-7,NA,NA,TRBV7-8,TGTGCCAGCAGCCAAGGGGACCACCTCTCTGTCGAGCAGTACTTC,CASSQGDHLSVEQYF
TRBJ2-2,TRBD2,many,TRBV5-8,TGTGCCAGTCCCCGGACTAGCTTTACCGGGGAGCTGTTTTTT,CASPRTSFTGELFF
TRBJ2-7,NA,NA,TRBV15,TGTGCCACCAGCAGACACCAGGCGGGGACGGTATTCAACGAGCAGTACTTC,CATSRHQAGTVFNEQYF
TRBJ1-6,NA,NA,TRBV2,TGTGCCAGCAGTGTGGACGGAATTCCCGATTCACCCCTCCACTTT,CASSVDGIPDSPLHF
TRBJ1-5,NA,NA,TRBV4-1,TGCGCCAGCAGCCAAGGTGGGGTTAGCAATCAGCCCCAGCATTTT,CASSQGGVSNQPQHF
TRBJ1-2,NA,NA,TRBV11-2,TGTGCCAGCAGTGCTGCACCAAACTATGGCTACACCTTC,CASSAAPNYGYTF
TRBJ2-1,TRBD2,many,TRBV7-2,TGTGCCAGCACCGGGACTAGCGGGGGCGGTGAGCAGTTCTTC,CASTGTSGGGEQFF
TRBJ2-3,TRBD1,NA,TRBV7-3,TGTGCCAGCAGCCTTGGACAGGGGGGGGGCAGAGATACGCAGTATTTT,CASSLGQGGGRDTQYF
TRBJ2-1,NA,NA,TRBV29-1,TGTGCCTGGAAGGTGGGGGGGCAGGGAGGCGATGAGCAGTTCTTC,CAWKVGGQGGDEQFF
TRBJ2-7,TRBD1,NA,TRBV2,TGTGCCAGCAGCAGACAGGGGACCGGCGAGCAGTACTTC,CASSRQGTGEQYF
TRBJ1-2,TRBD1,many,TRBV19,TGTGCCAGTAGCTATGGGGACAGGACTTCCTATGGCTACACCTTC,CASSYGDRTSYGYTF
TRBJ2-5,NA,NA,TRBV20-1,TGCAGTGCTAGGGGGGGTGAGTTTGGAGAGACCCAGTACTTC,CSARGGEFGETQYF
TRBJ1-2,NA,NA,TRBV29-1,TGCAGCGCTCAGGACAGCCCTAACTATGGCTACACCTTC,CSAQDSPNYGYTF
TRBJ2-7,TRBD1,many,TRBV11-2,TGTGCCAGCAGCCTATCCGGGACAGTTGCCTACGAGCAGTACTTC,CASSLSGTVAYEQYF
TRBJ2-3,TRBD2,NA,TRBV11-2,TGTGCCAGCAGCTTAATTTTCCAATTCATGATCAAAGCGGGGACCACAGATACGCAGTATTTT,CASSLIFQFMIKAGTTDTQYF
TRBJ1-2,NA,many,TRBV14,TGTGCCAGCAGCCCTATCGCAGGGACACCAATCTATGGCTACACCTTC,CASSPIAGTPIYGYTF
TRBJ2-7,NA,NA,TRBV12-3/TRBV12-4,TGTGCCAGCAGTTTGGTGGCAGGTCAATACGAGCAGTACTTC,CASSLVAGQYEQYF
TRBJ1-2,NA,many,TRBV9,TGTGCCAGCAGCTCGTCCCGGGTGGTGGGCTATGGCTACACCTTC,CASSSSRVVGYGYTF
TRBJ2-7,NA,NA,TRBV10-3,TGTGCCATCAGTGAGGCTGGGACAAGCCCTTCCTACGAGCAGTACTTC,CAISEAGTSPSYEQYF